The 17 T cell receptor beta chains given below trace back to one sample, sequenced in a study of Tregs in tolerant kidney transplant recipients. The assay was immunoSEQ multiplex PCR, and TCRdb's table has in-frame clones only and misses some. The table has about 240,000 clones, 84% seen once. What was sequenced was CD4+ T cells from blood. These receptors originate from a human donor in good health.

This clone was counted only a few times. The rearrangement uses TRBV7-3 and TRBJ2-2; D not certain. Germline-derived CDR1 and CDR2 are SGHTA and FQGTGA. The CDR3 loop spans 13 amino acids. With 3 bases removed from V and 6 bases from J, the gap between germline ends came to 8 bases. The CDR3 region is CASSFARAGELFF. As DNA, the CDR3 is TGTGCCAGCAGCTTTGCTCGCGCCGGGGAGCTGTTTTTT.

The V gene is TRBV5-1, the J gene TRBJ1-6; D perhaps matches TRBD1 (6 bases). This CDR3 contains 16 residues. In germline, CDR1 is SGHRS, CDR2 YFSETQ. V lost 0 bases and J 6 bases, leaving 13 bases between the germline ends. The CDR3, as DNA: TGCGCCAGCAGCTTGGCTGTGGACAGTTCTAATTCACCCCTCCACTTT. Translation: CASSLAVDSSNSPLHF.

The V gene is TRBV11-2, the J gene TRBJ2-1; the match to TRBD2 covers 7 bases. Germline assignment: CDR1 SGHAT and CDR2 FQNNGV. Trimming took 0 bases from V and 7 from J; bases not matched to a gene: 6. The CDR3 is 15 residues long. Here the CDR3 DNA reads TGTGCCAGCAGCTTAGATCCCCGGGGGGTAAATGAGCAGTTCTTC. It encodes CASSLDPRGVNEQFF.

The genes are TRBV9 and TRBJ2-5; 13 nucleotides line up with TRBD2. The CDR3 totals 17 residues. Germline V CDR1 and CDR2: SGDLS, YYNGEE. Trimming took 4 bases from V and 5 from J; bases not matched to a gene: 11. CDR3 sequence (DNA): TGTGCCAGCAGCCCCGGGACTAGCGGGGTCAGGGGGGAGACCCAGTACTTC. It encodes CASSPGTSGVRGETQYF.

The rearrangement links TRBV6-1 to TRBJ1-1; D is uncertain. The germline CDR1 and CDR2 sequences are MNHNS and SASEGT. V was shortened by 4 bases and J by 0 bases, with 12 bases between the two germline ends. The CDR3 consists of 15 residues. The CDR3 DNA is TGTGCCAGCAGTGGGCGTCGGGATATGAACACTGAAGCTTTCTTT. Translating it yields CASSGRRDMNTEAFF.

The chain joins TRBV7-8 to TRBJ2-7; the D is unclear. The CDR3 is 15 amino acids. The V and J ends lost 0 bases and 0 bases respectively, with 9 bases between them. Germline CDR1 SGHVS, CDR2 FQNEAQ. The CDR3 spells CASSLAATISYEQYF. The CDR3 DNA is TGTGCCAGCAGCTTAGCCGCCACTATCTCCTACGAGCAGTACTTC.

A few counts support this clone. The same CDR3 is also encoded by other DNA sequences in this sample. V is TRBV5-1 and J is TRBJ2-7, with TRBD1 as a possible D gene (6 bases). The V end lost 0 bases, the J end lost 2 bases, and 9 bases lay between the germline ends. CDR1 and CDR2 from the germline V gene are SGHRS and YFSETQ. This CDR3 is 14 amino acids long. The CDR3 reads CASSLGTATYEQYF. In DNA form, the CDR3 reads TGCGCCAGCAGCTTGGGGACAGCGACCTACGAGCAGTACTTC.

The genes are TRBV7-2 and TRBJ1-2; TRBD1 aligns across 10 bases. Losses at the gene ends were 3 bases for V and 2 bases for J; bases not matched to a gene: 0. This CDR3 region has 14 residues. Per the germline V gene, CDR1 is SGHTA and CDR2 is FQGNSA. The CDR3 here is CASSLTGGNYGYTF. The CDR3 nucleotides are TGTGCCAGCAGCTTGACAGGGGGCAACTATGGCTACACCTTC. Complete variable domain (other parts from reference TRBV7-2 and TRBJ1-2): GAGVSQSPSNKVTEKGKDVELRCDPISGHTALYWYRQSLGQGLEFLIYFQGNSAPDKSGLPSDRFSAERTGGSVSTLTIQRTQQEDSAVYLCASSLTGGNYGYTFGSGTRLTVV.

V and J are TRBV29-1 and TRBJ1-2; unclear D gene. Germline V gene sequence: CDR1 SQVTM, CDR2 ANQGSEA. The V end was cut by 4 bases, the J end by 8 bases, with 14 bases between. CDR3 length: 12 amino acids. CDR3 amino acids: CSVAKGREGYTF. CDR3 nucleotide sequence: TGCAGCGTTGCCAAAGGAAGGGAGGGCTACACCTTC.

The V gene is TRBV7-8, the J gene TRBJ1-5; 8 bases are a match to TRBD1. This CDR3 spans 18 amino acids. Germline-derived CDR1 and CDR2 are SGHVS and FQNEAQ. The V segment lost 2 bases and the J segment 4 bases; nucleotides outside the gene matches: 13. This CDR3 reads CASSLFGQGRTINQPQHF. CDR3 coding DNA: TGTGCCAGCAGCTTATTTGGACAGGGAAGGACCATTAATCAGCCCCAGCATTTT.

CDR3 bases: TGTGCCAGCAGCCAATCGGACCGGTACTATGGCTACACCTTC. It codes for CASSQSDRYYGYTF. The chain recombines TRBV14 with TRBJ1-2, with unresolved D. The CDR3 consists of 14 residues. V lost 2 bases and J 3 bases, leaving 10 bases between the germline ends. The V gene's germline CDR1 is SGHDN and CDR2 FVKESK.

In its sample, this clone was seen a few times. This chain uses TRBV7-9 with TRBJ2-7; D gene ambiguous. Looked up from germline, CDR1 is SEHNR and CDR2 is FQNEAQ (reference sequence). The CDR3 covers 15 residues. Trimming shortened V by 5 bases and J by 2 bases, and 16 bases separated the two germline ends. This CDR3 reads CASSPVGELAYEQYF. The CDR3, as DNA: TGTGCCAGCAGCCCCGTTGGGGAACTGGCCTACGAGCAGTACTTC.

V is TRBV5-4 and J is TRBJ2-3; 16 nucleotides match TRBD2. The CDR3 covers 18 residues. In germline, CDR1 is SGHNT, CDR2 YYREEE (reference sequence). The V and J ends lost 5 bases and 2 bases, in that order; junction bases with no gene match: 8. CDR3 loop: CASRPGTSGGAVTDTQYF. CDR3 coding DNA: TGTGCCAGCAGACCCGGGACTAGCGGGGGGGCGGTCACAGATACGCAGTATTTT.

V and J are TRBV11-2 and TRBJ2-3; 8 bases agree with TRBD2. Germline V gives CDR1 SGHAT, CDR2 FQNNGV. Trimming removed 2 bases from V and 4 bases from J; junction bases left unmatched: 5. The CDR3 runs to 15 residues. The CDR3 nucleotides read TGTGCCAGCAGCTTAATTGCCGGGGGGGCAGATACGCAGTATTTT. This sequence encodes CASSLIAGGADTQYF.

V and J are TRBV6-5 and TRBJ1-1, with D possibly being TRBD1 (6 bases). Germline CDR1 MNHEY, CDR2 SVGAGI. CDR3 length: 15 amino acids. V gave up 4 bases and J gave up 5 bases, with 17 bases separating them. CDR3 nucleotide sequence: TGTGCCAGCAGTTCGACGCGGGGGCAAGGGACTGAAGCTTTCTTT. Translated, it gives CASSSTRGQGTEAFF.

The CDR3 protein is CASSYSTNYGYTF. Here the CDR3 DNA reads TGTGCCAGCAGTTACAGTACTAACTATGGCTACACCTTC. The rearrangement joins TRBV6-5 to TRBJ1-2; unclear D gene. V lost 2 bases to trimming and J lost 0 bases, with 4 bases between them. The CDR3 is 13 amino acids. The V gene's germline CDR1 is MNHEY and CDR2 SVGAGI.

This chain connects TRBV6-1 to TRBJ2-7; TRBD1 is a possible D gene (5 bases). Germline CDR1 MNHNS, CDR2 SASEGT. The CDR3 runs to 12 residues. V lost 3 bases and J lost 3, with 6 bases in between. In nucleotides, the CDR3 is TGTGCCAGCAGTGATCAGGGCTACGAGCAGTACTTC. Its protein is CASSDQGYEQYF.